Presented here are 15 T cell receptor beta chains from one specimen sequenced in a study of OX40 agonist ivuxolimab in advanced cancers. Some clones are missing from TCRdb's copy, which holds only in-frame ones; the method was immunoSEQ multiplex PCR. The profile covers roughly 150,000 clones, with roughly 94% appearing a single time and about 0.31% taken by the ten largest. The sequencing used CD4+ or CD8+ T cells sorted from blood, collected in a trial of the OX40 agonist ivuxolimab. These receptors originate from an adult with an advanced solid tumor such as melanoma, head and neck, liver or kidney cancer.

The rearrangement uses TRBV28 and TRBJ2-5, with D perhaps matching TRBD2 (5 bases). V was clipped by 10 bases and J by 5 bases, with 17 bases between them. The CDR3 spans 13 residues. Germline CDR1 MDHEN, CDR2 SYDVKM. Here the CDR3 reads CATSSGSRETQYF. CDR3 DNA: TGTGCCACCTCGTCGGGGTCCAGGGAGACCCAGTACTTC.

The CDR3 nucleotides read TGTGCCAGCAGTGAGGATGCAAACCCACACAATGAGCAGTTCTTC. Protein sequence: CASSEDANPHNEQFF. The chain recombines TRBV25-1 with TRBJ2-1; no clear D gene. Germline CDR1 MGHDK, CDR2 SYGVNS. The CDR3 spans 15 residues. With 3 bases removed from V and 5 bases from J, the gap between germline ends came to 14 bases.

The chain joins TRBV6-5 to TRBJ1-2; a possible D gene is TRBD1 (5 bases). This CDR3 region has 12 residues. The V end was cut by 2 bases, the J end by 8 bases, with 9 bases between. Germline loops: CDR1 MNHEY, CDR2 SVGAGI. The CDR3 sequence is CASSYGRGGYTF. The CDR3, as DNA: TGTGCCAGCAGTTACGGGAGGGGCGGCTACACCTTC.

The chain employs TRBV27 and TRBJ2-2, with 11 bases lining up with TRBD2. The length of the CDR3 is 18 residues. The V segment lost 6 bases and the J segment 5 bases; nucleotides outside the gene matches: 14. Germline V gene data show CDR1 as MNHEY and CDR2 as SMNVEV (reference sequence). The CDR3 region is CASRASGGTAQRTGELFF. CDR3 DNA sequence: TGTGCCAGCAGGGCTAGCGGGGGGACAGCTCAAAGAACCGGGGAGCTGTTTTTT.

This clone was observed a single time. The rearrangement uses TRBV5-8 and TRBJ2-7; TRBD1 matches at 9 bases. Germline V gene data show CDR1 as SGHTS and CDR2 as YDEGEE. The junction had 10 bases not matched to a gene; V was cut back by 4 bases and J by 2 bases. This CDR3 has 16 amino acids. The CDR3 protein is CASSQWTGAAAYEQYF. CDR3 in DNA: TGTGCCAGCAGCCAGTGGACAGGGGCCGCCGCCTACGAGCAGTACTTC.

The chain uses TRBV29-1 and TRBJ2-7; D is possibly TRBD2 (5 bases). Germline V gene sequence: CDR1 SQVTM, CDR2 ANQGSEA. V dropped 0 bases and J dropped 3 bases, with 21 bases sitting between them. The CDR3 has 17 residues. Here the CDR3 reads CSVEEAAAGVLGYEQYF. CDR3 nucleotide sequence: TGCAGCGTTGAAGAGGCTGCGGCGGGTGTTCTGGGCTACGAGCAGTACTTC.

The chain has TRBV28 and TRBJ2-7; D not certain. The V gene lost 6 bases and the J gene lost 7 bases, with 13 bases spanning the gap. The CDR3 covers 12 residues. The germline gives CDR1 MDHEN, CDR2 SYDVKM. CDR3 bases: TGTGCCAGCAGAGCAGGTACGTGGGAGCAGTACTTC. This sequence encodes CASRAGTWEQYF.

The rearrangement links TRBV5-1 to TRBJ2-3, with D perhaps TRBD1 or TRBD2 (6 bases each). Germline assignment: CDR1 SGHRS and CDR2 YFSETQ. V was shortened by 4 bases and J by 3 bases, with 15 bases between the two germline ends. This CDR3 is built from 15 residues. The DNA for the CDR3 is TGCGCCAGCAGCCCCGAGGGGGGCCAGACAGATACGCAGTATTTT. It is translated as CASSPEGGQTDTQYF.

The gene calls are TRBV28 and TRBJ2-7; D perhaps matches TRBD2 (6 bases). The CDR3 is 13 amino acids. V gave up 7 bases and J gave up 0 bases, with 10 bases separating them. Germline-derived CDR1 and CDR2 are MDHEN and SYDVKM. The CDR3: CASIPGGSYEQYF. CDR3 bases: TGTGCCAGCATACCCGGGGGCTCCTACGAGCAGTACTTC.

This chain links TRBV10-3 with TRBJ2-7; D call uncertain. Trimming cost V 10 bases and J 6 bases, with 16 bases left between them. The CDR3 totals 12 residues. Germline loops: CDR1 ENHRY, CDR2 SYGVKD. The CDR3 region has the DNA TGTGCCAGCAGACCGCCCCTGGGCGAGCAGTACTTC. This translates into CASRPPLGEQYF.

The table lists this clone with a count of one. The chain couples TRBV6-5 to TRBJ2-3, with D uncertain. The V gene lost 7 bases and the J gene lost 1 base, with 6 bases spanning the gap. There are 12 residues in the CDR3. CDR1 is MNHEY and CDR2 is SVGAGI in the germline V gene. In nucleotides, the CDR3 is TGTGCCAGCAAACGGGGCACAGATACGCAGTATTTT. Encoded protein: CASKRGTDTQYF.

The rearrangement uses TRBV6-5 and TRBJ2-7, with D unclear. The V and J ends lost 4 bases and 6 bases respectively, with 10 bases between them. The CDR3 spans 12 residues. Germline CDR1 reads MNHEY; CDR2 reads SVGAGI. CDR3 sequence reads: CASSFGQGEQYF. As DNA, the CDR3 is TGTGCCAGCAGTTTCGGGCAAGGCGAGCAGTACTTC.

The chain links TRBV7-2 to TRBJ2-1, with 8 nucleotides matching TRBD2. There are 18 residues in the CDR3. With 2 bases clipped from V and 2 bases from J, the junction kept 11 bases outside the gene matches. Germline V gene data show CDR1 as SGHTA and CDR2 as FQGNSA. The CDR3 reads CASSLPRGGISAYNEQFF. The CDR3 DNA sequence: TGTGCCAGCAGCTTACCTCGCGGGGGGATTTCTGCCTACAATGAGCAGTTCTTC.

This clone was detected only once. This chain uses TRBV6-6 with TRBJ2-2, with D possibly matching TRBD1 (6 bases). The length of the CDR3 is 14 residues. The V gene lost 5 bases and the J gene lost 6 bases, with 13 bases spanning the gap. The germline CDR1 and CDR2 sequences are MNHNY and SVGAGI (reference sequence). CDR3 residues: CASSGNRDPGELFF. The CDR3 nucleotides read TGTGCCAGCAGTGGAAACAGGGACCCCGGGGAGCTGTTTTTT.

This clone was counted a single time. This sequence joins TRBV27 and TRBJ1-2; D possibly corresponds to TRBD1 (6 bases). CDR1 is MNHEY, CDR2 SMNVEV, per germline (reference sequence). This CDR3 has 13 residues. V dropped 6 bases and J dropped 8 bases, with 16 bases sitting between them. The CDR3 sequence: CASSGKGVGGYTF. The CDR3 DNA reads TGTGCCAGCAGCGGGAAGGGGGTGGGCGGCTACACCTTC.